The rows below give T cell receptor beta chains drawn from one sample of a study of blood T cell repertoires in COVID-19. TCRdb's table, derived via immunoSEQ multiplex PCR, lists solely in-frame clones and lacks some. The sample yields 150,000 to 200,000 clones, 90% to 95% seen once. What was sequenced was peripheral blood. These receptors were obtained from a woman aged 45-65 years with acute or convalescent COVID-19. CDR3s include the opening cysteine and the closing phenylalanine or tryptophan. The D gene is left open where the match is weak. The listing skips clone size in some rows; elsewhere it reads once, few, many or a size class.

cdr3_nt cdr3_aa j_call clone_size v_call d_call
TGTGCCAGCAGCTTTCGGGCGGGAGAGCAGTTCTTC CASSFRAGEQFF TRBJ2-1 NA TRBV6-2/TRBV6-3 NA
TGTGCCAGCGAAGTGACTCCCAATCAGCCCCAGCATTTT CASEVTPNQPQHF TRBJ1-5 NA TRBV6-5 NA
TGTGCCAGCAGCTCCCGGACAGGGATGCTATGGGAGCAGTACTTC CASSSRTGMLWEQYF TRBJ2-7 NA TRBV11-2 TRBD1
TGCAGCGTTGGTCAGCGGCTGTCCTACGAGCAGTACTTC CSVGQRLSYEQYF TRBJ2-7 NA TRBV29-1 NA
TGTGCTAGTGGGTCACAGGGGCAGAACACTGAAGCTTTCTTT CASGSQGQNTEAFF TRBJ1-1 once TRBV12-5 TRBD1
TGTGCCAGCAGCTCCGGGACAGGGCTAGAGACCCAGTACTTC CASSSGTGLETQYF TRBJ2-5 once TRBV28 TRBD1
TGTGCCACCAGTGTCAGGGTGTACATGAACAATGAGCAGTTCTTC CATSVRVYMNNEQFF TRBJ2-1 NA TRBV15 NA
TGTGCCAGCAGCTCCTCGGGACTAGCCCATTACGAGCAGTACTTC CASSSSGLAHYEQYF TRBJ2-7 once TRBV7-8 TRBD2
TGTGCCAGCAGCTTAGGGGTAGCGGGAGGGACTGAGCAGTTCTTC CASSLGVAGGTEQFF TRBJ2-1 NA TRBV11-3 TRBD2
TGTGCCAGCAGCCCCCTGGGGAGGACAGGTCTAGGGAGTAACTATGGCTACACCTTC CASSPLGRTGLGSNYGYTF TRBJ1-2 once TRBV7-2 TRBD1
TGTGCCACCAGCAGGAGGGTGACCTACGAGCAGTACTTC CATSRRVTYEQYF TRBJ2-7 NA TRBV15 NA
TGTGCCACAAGACAGGGCGAGAATGGCTACACCTTC CATRQGENGYTF TRBJ1-2 NA TRBV7-2 TRBD1
TGTGCCAGTACGGGGACTGAAGCTTTCTTT CASTGTEAFF TRBJ1-1 NA TRBV19 NA
TGTGCCATCAGCGGGACTATGGGTGAGCAGTTCTTC CAISGTMGEQFF TRBJ2-1 NA TRBV10-3 TRBD2
TGTGCCAGCGCGTCGGCCGGACAGGCCTACGAGCAGTACTTC CASASAGQAYEQYF TRBJ2-7 once TRBV2 TRBD1
TGTGCCAGTAGTCCCTGGGACGGGACAGGGGAGTTCTTC CASSPWDGTGEFF TRBJ2-1 once TRBV19 TRBD1